What follows are 23 T cell receptor beta chains derived from one specimen sequenced in a study of OX40 agonist ivuxolimab in advanced cancers. This table comes from immunoSEQ multiplex PCR, and its TCRdb copy is limited to in-frame clones, with some not included. The sample lists some 69,000 clones; about nine tenths were seen once. The sample here was CD4+ or CD8+ T cells sorted from blood, taken in a trial of the OX40 agonist ivuxolimab. The receptors shown here come from an adult with an advanced solid tumor such as melanoma, head and neck, liver or kidney cancer.

V gene TRBV29-1 combines with J gene TRBJ2-1, with D maybe TRBD2 (6 bases). The CDR3 covers 14 residues. Trimming cost V 4 bases and J 6 bases, with 16 bases left between them. Per the germline V gene, CDR1 is SQVTM and CDR2 is ANQGSEA. CDR3 amino acids: CSVVRPGTLNEQFF. The DNA for the CDR3 is TGCAGCGTTGTAAGGCCTGGGACTCTCAATGAGCAGTTCTTC.

J is TRBJ2-3 and V is TRBV5-6, with D unresolved. Germline V gene lookup returns CDR1 SGHDT and CDR2 YYEEEE. CDR3 length equals 13 residues. The V and J ends lost 0 bases and 0 bases respectively, with 2 bases between them. The CDR3 coding sequence is TGTGCCAGCAGCTTGGCTAGCACAGATACGCAGTATTTT. Its translation is CASSLASTDTQYF. The whole variable domain, remainder taken from reference TRBV5-6 and TRBJ2-3, is DAGVTQSPTHLIKTRGQQVTLRCSPKSGHDTVSWYQQALGQGPQFIFQYYEEEERQRGNFPDRFSGHQFPNYSSELNVNALLLGDSALYLCASSLASTDTQYFGPGTRLTVL.

The rearrangement joins TRBV12-5 to TRBJ2-5, with D tentatively TRBD2 (5 bases). Trimming left V 7 bases short and J 5 bases short, with 14 bases between. Per germline, CDR1 LGHNT and CDR2 FRNRAP. This CDR3 contains 13 residues. CDR3: CASAWSPGETQYF. The CDR3 nucleotides are TGTGCTAGTGCCTGGTCCCCGGGGGAGACCCAGTACTTC.

The chain couples TRBV15 to TRBJ1-5; possibly TRBD1 for D (5 bases). CDR1 and CDR2 from the germline V gene are LNHNV and YYDKDF (reference sequence). V dropped 6 bases and J dropped 6 bases, with 18 bases sitting between them. The CDR3 has 15 residues. CDR3 sequence reads: CATRPGRSGRQPQHF. In DNA form, the CDR3 reads TGTGCCACCAGACCTGGACGGTCGGGGCGTCAGCCCCAGCATTTT.

V gene TRBV6-6 combines with J gene TRBJ2-1; D unresolved. CDR3 length: 14 amino acids. Trimming stripped 6 bases from V and 6 bases from J, with 15 bases between. Germline CDR1 is MNHNY and CDR2 is SVGAGI (reference sequence). The DNA for the CDR3 is TGTGCCAGCAGGCCCGATCGGATTCTCAATGAGCAGTTCTTC. Amino acid sequence: CASRPDRILNEQFF.

This clone is a singleton in its sample. The V gene is TRBV9, the J gene TRBJ2-7, with a tentative D call TRBD1 (6 bases). V was cut by 0 bases and J by 5 bases, with 18 bases left in between. CDR1 and CDR2 (germline): SGDLS, YYNGEE. This CDR3 has 16 amino acids. CDR3 DNA: TGTGCCAGCAGCGTAGGACCTTCGGTCAGGGGCCACGAGCAGTACTTC. Residues: CASSVGPSVRGHEQYF. The whole variable domain, remainder taken from reference TRBV9 and TRBJ2-7, is DSGVTQTPKHLITATGQRVTLRCSPRSGDLSVYWYQQSLDQGLQFLIQYYNGEERAKGNILERFSAQQFPDLHSELNLSSLELGDSALYFCASSVGPSVRGHEQYFGPGTRLTVT.

This clone appeared once. The gene calls are TRBV19 and TRBJ1-1; 7 bases fit TRBD1. This CDR3 is built from 14 residues. Germline CDR1 LNHDA, CDR2 SQIVND (reference sequence). With V trimmed by 1 base and J by 4 bases, 3 bases remained unmatched. The chain's CDR3 is CASSIVAGGTEAFF. CDR3 coding DNA: TGTGCCAGTAGTATAGTGGCAGGGGGCACTGAAGCTTTCTTT.

This rearrangement joins TRBV19 to TRBJ1-1; maybe TRBD1 (5 bases). The length of the CDR3 is 13 residues. V was pared by 5 bases and J by 3 bases, with 10 bases between. Germline CDR1 is LNHDA and CDR2 is SQIVND (reference sequence). The CDR3 DNA reads as TGTGCCAGTAGTCGGGGGACTTACACTGAAGCTTTCTTT. Translated, it gives CASSRGTYTEAFF.

V and J are TRBV7-9 and TRBJ2-5; 8 bases match TRBD1. The CDR3 contains 17 residues. V gave up 1 base and J gave up 9 bases; unmatched junction bases: 16. CDR1 is SEHNR, CDR2 FQNEAQ, per germline (reference sequence). The CDR3 loop is CASSLEEVGQGPWAQYF. The CDR3 region has the DNA TGTGCCAGCAGCTTAGAAGAGGTCGGACAGGGACCTTGGGCCCAGTACTTC.

The chain recombines TRBV6-6 with TRBJ2-1; the match to TRBD1 covers 9 bases. The V gene's germline CDR1 is MNHNY and CDR2 SVGAGI (reference sequence). Trimming took 7 bases from V and 5 from J; bases not matched to a gene: 6. This CDR3 is built from 14 residues. The CDR3 protein is CASTDRGGNNEQFF. The CDR3 DNA is TGTGCCAGCACCGACAGGGGGGGCAACAATGAGCAGTTCTTC.

The V gene is TRBV29-1, the J gene TRBJ2-1, with D possibly TRBD2 on 5 matching bases. The CDR3 length is 13 residues. V was trimmed by 1 base and J by 5 bases, leaving 9 bases between them. Per the germline V gene, CDR1 is SQVTM and CDR2 is ANQGSEA. The CDR3 DNA follows: TGCAGCGTTGAAGCTGGAGCGGACAATGAGCAGTTCTTC. Encoded protein: CSVEAGADNEQFF.

The gene calls are TRBV7-3 and TRBJ2-5; D uncertain. V was clipped by 6 bases and J by 4 bases, with 12 bases between them. The CDR3 has 13 residues. From germline, CDR1 is SGHTA and CDR2 FQGTGA. The CDR3 nucleotides are TGTGCCAGCAGTCAATTTGGGCCAGAGACCCAGTACTTC. Its protein is CASSQFGPETQYF.

This sequence joins TRBV23-1 and TRBJ2-7, with TRBD2 matching over 8 bases. TRBV23-1 is placed among ORFs of uncertain function. V shed 7 bases and J 5 bases; nucleotides not matched to a gene: 7. This CDR3 region has 13 residues. In DNA form, the CDR3 reads TGCGCCAGCAAGGGACTAGTAGCAGACGAGCAGTACTTC. Its protein is CASKGLVADEQYF.

This clone occurred once. The chain joins TRBV11-2 to TRBJ2-7; tentative D call: TRBD2 (5 bases). CDR3 length: 16 amino acids. Germline loops: CDR1 SGHAT, CDR2 FQNNGV. With 5 bases removed from V and 0 bases from J, the gap between germline ends came to 17 bases. Here the CDR3 reads CASSPLKRSSSYEQYF. Here the CDR3 DNA reads TGTGCCAGCAGCCCATTGAAGCGGTCAAGCTCCTACGAGCAGTACTTC.

The rearrangement links TRBV13 to TRBJ1-4, with D hard to call. The V and J ends lost 0 bases and 6 bases respectively, with 11 bases between them. The CDR3 covers 15 residues. Germline CDR1 is PRHDT and CDR2 is FYEKMQ (reference sequence). In DNA form, the CDR3 reads TGTGCCAGCAGCTTAGGAGTTAGGGCGGATGAAAAACTGTTTTTT. This gives the protein CASSLGVRADEKLFF.

This chain connects TRBV19 to TRBJ2-5; possible D gene TRBD2, 6 bases. Looked up from germline, CDR1 is LNHDA and CDR2 is SQIVND (reference sequence). Trimming removed 5 bases at V and 5 bases at J, with 9 bases between. This CDR3 comprises 12 residues. The CDR3: CASSAGLETQYF. The CDR3, as DNA: TGTGCCAGTAGTGCGGGGCTGGAGACCCAGTACTTC.

The chain recombines TRBV6-5 with TRBJ2-5; D may be TRBD1 or TRBD2 (5 bases each). V lost 1 base to trimming and J lost 9 bases, with 21 bases between them. The CDR3 has 16 residues. Per the germline V gene, CDR1 is MNHEY and CDR2 is SVGAGI. CDR3 region: CASSYFSQTGTVAQYF. The CDR3 region has the DNA TGTGCCAGCAGTTACTTCTCACAGACCGGGACGGTGGCCCAGTACTTC.

The chain is built from TRBV5-1 and TRBJ1-3; D is ambiguous. The V end lost 3 bases, the J end lost 0 bases, and 13 bases lay between the germline ends. The CDR3 has 16 amino acids. Looked up from germline, CDR1 is SGHRS and CDR2 is YFSETQ. The CDR3 reads CASSYWTGNSGNTIYF. In nucleotides, the CDR3 is TGCGCCAGCAGCTATTGGACGGGTAACTCTGGAAACACCATATATTTT.

The V gene is TRBV6-5, the J gene TRBJ2-7; D perhaps matches TRBD1 (6 bases). With 0 bases removed from V and 4 bases from J, the gap between germline ends came to 16 bases. This CDR3 has 16 amino acids. The germline V gene encodes CDR1 MNHEY and CDR2 SVGAGI. CDR3 sequence (DNA): TGTGCCAGCAGTTACTCTTCGACAGGAGCAGGATACGAGCAGTACTTC. This encodes CASSYSSTGAGYEQYF.

The rearrangement links TRBV5-1 to TRBJ2-7, with D maybe TRBD2 (6 bases). V was cut by 0 bases and J by 5 bases, with 15 bases left in between. The CDR3 extends over 15 amino acids. Per germline, CDR1 SGHRS and CDR2 YFSETQ. The CDR3 nucleotides read TGCGCCAGCAGCTTGGGAGGGAGGAGTGGGGACGAGCAGTACTTC. Translation: CASSLGGRSGDEQYF.

The chain couples TRBV10-3 to TRBJ1-1, with 11 bases matching TRBD1. V trimming: 3 bases; J trimming: 5 bases; junction bases outside the gene matches: 8. Germline lookup yields CDR1 ENHRY and CDR2 SYGVKD. The length of the CDR3 is 16 residues. The CDR3 region has the DNA TGTGCCATCAGTGACGCTTCGGGACAGGGGGTTACTGAAGCTTTCTTT. Translating gives CAISDASGQGVTEAFF.

V and J are TRBV6-5 and TRBJ2-7, with TRBD2 matching 11 bases. Germline loops: CDR1 MNHEY, CDR2 SVGAGI. The junction had 2 bases not matched to a gene; V was cut back by 2 bases and J by 2 bases. The CDR3 is 15 residues long. The CDR3 reads CASSYRTSGPYEQYF. Written as DNA, the CDR3 is TGTGCCAGCAGTTACCGGACTAGCGGGCCCTACGAGCAGTACTTC.

The chain carries TRBV9 and TRBJ2-1; weak D call: TRBD2 (6 bases). V lost 2 bases, J lost 2 bases, and 11 bases lay in between. CDR1 and CDR2 from the germline V gene are SGDLS and YYNGEE. The CDR3 has 15 amino acids. This chain's CDR3 is CASSVVAEPYNEQFF. DNA for the CDR3: TGTGCCAGCAGCGTTGTAGCGGAACCCTACAATGAGCAGTTCTTC.